This is a list of T cell receptor beta chains from one sample in a study of blood T cell repertoires in COVID-19. Libraries were prepared by immunoSEQ multiplex PCR; TCRdb keeps only in-frame clonotypes and omits some of them. The profile shows about 140,000 clones, about 83% of them singletons. The specimen sequenced was PBMCs or T cells enriched from blood (not recorded which). All receptors come from a woman aged 50 to 65 with acute COVID-19. CDR3s include the opening cysteine and the closing phenylalanine or tryptophan. D genes are given only for firm matches. Size values are once, few and many counts, or a class for expanded clones, and some rows have none.

CDR3aa,CDR3nt,abundance,d_gene,v_gene,j_gene
CATHPGGSNYGYTF,TGTGCCACCCACCCCGGCGGCTCCAACTATGGCTACACCTTC,-,-,TRBV24-1,TRBJ1-2
CASSLLGVGYEQYF,TGTGCCAGCAGCTTGTTAGGGGTTGGCTACGAGCAGTACTTC,few,-,TRBV7-9,TRBJ2-7
CASSQDPSGPTYEQYF,TGTGCCAGCAGCCAAGACCCCAGCGGGCCCACCTACGAGCAGTACTTC,-,-,TRBV3-1/TRBV3-2,TRBJ2-7
CASSSVTNTGELFF,TGCGCCAGCAGCTCGGTGACAAACACCGGGGAGCTGTTTTTT,-,-,TRBV4-1,TRBJ2-2
CATSDRTGANEKLFF,TGTGCCACCAGTGACCGGACAGGGGCTAATGAAAAACTGTTTTTT,-,TRBD1,TRBV24-1,TRBJ1-4
CASSVGRGANQPQHF,TGTGCCAGCAGTGTGGGCAGGGGTGCCAATCAGCCCCAGCATTTT,-,-,TRBV2,TRBJ1-5
CASSLLSQGGELFF,TGTGCCAGCAGCCTACTTAGTCAGGGCGGGGAGCTGTTTTTT,-,-,TRBV7-2,TRBJ2-2
CASSLHGSFQETQYF,TGTGCCAGCAGCTTACATGGGAGTTTCCAAGAGACCCAGTACTTC,-,-,TRBV7-9,TRBJ2-5
CASSLAELRGLIF,TGCGCCAGCAGCTTGGCCGAATTGAGGGGGCTTATCTTT,-,TRBD1,TRBV5-1,TRBJ1-1
CASTKGAGGAINEKLFF,TGTGCCAGCACTAAAGGGGCAGGGGGCGCGATTAATGAAAAACTGTTTTTT,-,TRBD1,TRBV27,TRBJ1-4
CASSVQAGGADTQYF,TGTGCCAGCAGCGTACAAGCGGGAGGCGCAGATACGCAGTATTTT,-,TRBD2,TRBV9,TRBJ2-3
CASSPEGAGVPTDTQYF,TGTGCCAGTAGCCCAGAGGGAGCGGGAGTACCCACAGATACGCAGTATTTT,-,TRBD2,TRBV19,TRBJ2-3
CASGHRTNQPQHF,TGTGCCAGCGGACACCGGACCAATCAGCCCCAGCATTTT,-,-,TRBV5-5,TRBJ1-5
CASSLGRGVAEAFF,TGTGCCAGCAGCTTAGGCAGGGGGGTCGCTGAAGCTTTCTTT,-,TRBD1,TRBV7-2,TRBJ1-1
CASSQLPGSYYEQYF,TGTGCCAGCAGCCAACTGCCGGGGTCCTACTACGAGCAGTACTTC,-,-,TRBV3-1/TRBV3-2,TRBJ2-7
CASRLNSAEAFF,TGTGCCAGCAGGCTGAATAGTGCTGAAGCTTTCTTT,-,-,TRBV2,TRBJ1-1
CASSTPSVRNTEAFF,TGTGCCAGCAGTACACCCTCCGTACGGAACACTGAAGCTTTCTTT,few,-,TRBV28,TRBJ1-1
CATSRAGTSGRYEQYF,TGTGCCACCAGCAGAGCCGGGACTAGCGGAAGGTACGAGCAGTACTTC,-,TRBD2,TRBV15,TRBJ2-7
CASSLERNTIYF,TGTGCCAGCAGCTTAGAACGGAACACCATATATTTT,-,-,TRBV7-9,TRBJ1-3
CASSALSGYTGELFF,TGTGCCAGCAGTGCACTAAGCGGATACACCGGGGAGCTGTTTTTT,-,-,TRBV11-3,TRBJ2-2
CASPSAGSCIYEQYF,TGTGCCAGCCCTTCTGCGGGAAGTTGTATTTACGAGCAGTACTTC,-,-,TRBV6-5,TRBJ2-7
CATSDTGQGAKDTQYF,TGTGCCACCAGTGATACCGGACAGGGGGCGAAAGATACGCAGTATTTT,-,TRBD1,TRBV24-1,TRBJ2-3
CASSYYRQGLRHEQYF,TGTGCCAGCAGTTATTATCGACAGGGGTTACGCCACGAGCAGTACTTC,-,TRBD1,TRBV6-2/TRBV6-3,TRBJ2-7
CAWSLRGGLAGGYEQYF,TGTGCCTGGAGCTTGCGCGGTGGACTAGCGGGAGGCTACGAGCAGTACTTC,-,TRBD2,TRBV30,TRBJ2-7
CASSLRQVDTQYF,TGTGCCAGCAGTCTAAGACAGGTGGATACGCAGTATTTT,-,-,TRBV12-3/TRBV12-4,TRBJ2-3
CASSLFGGATYEQYF,TGCGCCAGCAGCTTGTTCGGCGGAGCGACCTACGAGCAGTACTTC,-,-,TRBV5-1,TRBJ2-7
CATSRTYAATNEKLFF,TGTGCCACCAGCAGAACCTACGCTGCAACTAATGAAAAACTGTTTTTT,once,-,TRBV15,TRBJ1-4
CASSSRTSGTDTQYF,TGTGCCAGCAGCTCGAGGACTAGCGGGACAGATACGCAGTATTTT,-,TRBD2,TRBV11-2,TRBJ2-3
CASSFWSGPGAVGELFF,TGCGCCAGCAGCTTTTGGTCTGGGCCGGGAGCTGTCGGGGAGCTGTTTTTT,few,-,TRBV5-1,TRBJ2-2
CASLGSGANVLTF,TGTGCCAGCCTCGGGTCTGGGGCCAACGTCCTGACTTTC,-,-,TRBV12-3/TRBV12-4,TRBJ2-6
CASVGTGSRTDTQYF,TGTGCCAGCGTCGGTACCGGGTCCCGCACAGATACGCAGTATTTT,-,-,TRBV7-6,TRBJ2-3
CASSLSPTTYGYTF,TGTGCCAGCAGTTTAAGCCCCACTACGTATGGCTACACCTTC,-,-,TRBV27,TRBJ1-2
CASSPRWDRILPYTF,TGTGCCAGCAGTCCCCGCTGGGACAGGATCCTCCCCTACACCTTC,-,TRBD1,TRBV27,TRBJ1-2
CASSKLGVTRGGTEAFF,TGCGCCAGCAGCAAGCTGGGCGTTACGAGGGGGGGCACTGAAGCTTTCTTT,-,-,TRBV4-3,TRBJ1-1
CASSPGQGFDNQPQHF,TGTGCCAGCAGCCCGGGACAGGGATTTGACAATCAGCCCCAGCATTTT,-,TRBD1,TRBV7-2,TRBJ1-5
CASSQGFYGYTF,TGTGCCAGCAGCCAGGGGTTCTATGGCTACACCTTC,-,-,TRBV6-2/TRBV6-3,TRBJ1-2
CAWSGQGLGRKEKLFF,TGTGCCTGGTCTGGACAGGGCTTGGGGCGGAAGGAAAAACTGTTTTTT,-,TRBD1,TRBV30,TRBJ1-4
CASSNLPGQGLNTGELFF,TGTGCCAGCAGCAATCTACCGGGACAGGGTCTGAACACCGGGGAGCTGTTTTTT,-,TRBD1,TRBV5-5,TRBJ2-2
CASSSLGGSKNEQFF,TGTGCCAGCAGCTCCCTCGGAGGGAGTAAAAATGAGCAGTTCTTC,-,-,TRBV11-2,TRBJ2-1
CASSPTADPYSYEQYF,TGTGCCAGCTCACCAACAGCGGATCCCTACTCCTACGAGCAGTACTTC,-,-,TRBV18,TRBJ2-7
CASTIGNQGLTDTQYF,TGTGCCAGCACAATAGGGAACCAGGGGCTCACAGATACGCAGTATTTT,-,-,TRBV27,TRBJ2-3
CASSSQDRGPRSYTF,TGTGCCAGCAGTTCGCAGGACAGGGGGCCTAGGAGCTACACCTTC,-,TRBD1,TRBV28,TRBJ1-2
CASSKPSGYNEQFF,TGTGCCAGCAGCAAACCTAGCGGTTACAATGAGCAGTTCTTC,-,-,TRBV21-1,TRBJ2-1
CASRWDSSVYGYTF,TGCGCCAGCAGATGGGACAGTTCCGTCTATGGCTACACCTTC,-,TRBD1,TRBV5-1,TRBJ1-2
CATSRVGQLNSPLHF,TGTGCCACCAGCAGAGTGGGACAGCTCAATTCACCCCTCCACTTT,-,TRBD1,TRBV15,TRBJ1-6
CASSPGQSNEKLFF,TGTGCCAGCAGCCCCGGACAGAGTAATGAAAAACTGTTTTTT,once,-,TRBV11-3,TRBJ1-4
CASSERGQNNQPQHF,TGTGCCAGCAGTGAGAGGGGACAGAACAATCAGCCCCAGCATTTT,-,TRBD1,TRBV2,TRBJ1-5
CASSLDMNTEAFF,TGTGCCAGCAGCTTGGATATGAACACTGAAGCTTTCTTT,-,-,TRBV5-4,TRBJ1-1
CASSRREAYNEQFF,TGTGCCAGTAGTCGGCGGGAGGCATACAATGAGCAGTTCTTC,few,TRBD2,TRBV19,TRBJ2-1
CSASSGSNEKLFF,TGCAGTGCTAGTTCAGGGTCTAATGAAAAACTGTTTTTT,once,-,TRBV20-1,TRBJ1-4
CASSILAGEALGNEQFF,TGTGCCAGTAGTATACTAGCGGGAGAAGCCCTAGGCAATGAGCAGTTCTTC,-,TRBD2,TRBV19,TRBJ2-1
CASSLGGDLNYGYTF,TGCGCCAGCAGCCTCGGTGGAGATTTAAACTATGGCTACACCTTC,-,-,TRBV5-1,TRBJ1-2